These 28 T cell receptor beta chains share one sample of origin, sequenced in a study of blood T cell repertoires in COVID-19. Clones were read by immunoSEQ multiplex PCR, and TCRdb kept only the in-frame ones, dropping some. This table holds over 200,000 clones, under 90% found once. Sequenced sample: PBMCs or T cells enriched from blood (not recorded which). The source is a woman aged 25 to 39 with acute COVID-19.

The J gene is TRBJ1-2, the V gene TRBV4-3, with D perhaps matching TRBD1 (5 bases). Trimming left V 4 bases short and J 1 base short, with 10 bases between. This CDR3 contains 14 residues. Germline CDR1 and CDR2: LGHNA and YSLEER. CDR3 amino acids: CASSLGVGNYGYTF. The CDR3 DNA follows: TGCGCCAGCAGCCTAGGGGTCGGTAACTATGGCTACACCTTC.

The CDR3 here is CASSAVQVPVTGELFF. The CDR3 nucleotides are TGTGCCAGCAGCGCCGTACAGGTCCCTGTCACCGGGGAGCTGTTTTTT. This chain connects TRBV9 to TRBJ2-2, with D possibly being TRBD1 (5 bases). V was cut by 3 bases and J by 4 bases, with 16 bases left in between. Looked up from germline, CDR1 is SGDLS and CDR2 is YYNGEE. This CDR3 contains 16 residues.

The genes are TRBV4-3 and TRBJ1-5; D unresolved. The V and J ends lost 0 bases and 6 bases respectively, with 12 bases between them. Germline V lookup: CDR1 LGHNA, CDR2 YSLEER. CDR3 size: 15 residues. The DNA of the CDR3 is TGCGCCAGCAGCCAAGAGCGTCAACTTTTTCAGCCCCAGCATTTT. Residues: CASSQERQLFQPQHF.

DNA for the CDR3: TGTGCCAGCAGCTACCGACAGGGGGTGGGCAATGAGCAGTTCTTC. Encoded protein: CASSYRQGVGNEQFF. The chain couples TRBV7-9 to TRBJ2-1; TRBD1 matches at 9 bases. Germline V gene lookup returns CDR1 SEHNR and CDR2 FQNEAQ (reference sequence). After removal of 4 bases from V and 6 bases from J, the junction contained 7 bases not matched to a gene. The CDR3 loop spans 15 amino acids.

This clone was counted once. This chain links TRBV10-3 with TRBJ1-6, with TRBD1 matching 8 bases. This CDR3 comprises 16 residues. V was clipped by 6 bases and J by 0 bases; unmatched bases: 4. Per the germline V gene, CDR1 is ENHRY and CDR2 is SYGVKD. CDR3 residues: CAIRTGTGSYNSPLHF. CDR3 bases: TGTGCCATCAGGACCGGGACAGGCTCCTATAATTCACCCCTCCACTTT.

The CDR3 DNA sequence: TGTGCCAGCAGCTTAAAGGGGGGGACTGAAGCTTTCTTT. Translation gives CASSLKGGTEAFF. The chain carries TRBV7-2 and TRBJ1-1, with D maybe TRBD1 (6 bases). V was pared by 2 bases and J by 5 bases, with 9 bases between. Germline assignment: CDR1 SGHTA and CDR2 FQGNSA. The CDR3 runs to 13 residues.

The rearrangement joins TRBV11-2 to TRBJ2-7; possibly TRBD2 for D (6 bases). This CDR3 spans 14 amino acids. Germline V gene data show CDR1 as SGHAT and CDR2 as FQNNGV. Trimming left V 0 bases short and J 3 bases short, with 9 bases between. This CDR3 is CASSLEWGDYEQYF. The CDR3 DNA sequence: TGTGCCAGCAGCTTAGAGTGGGGGGACTACGAGCAGTACTTC.

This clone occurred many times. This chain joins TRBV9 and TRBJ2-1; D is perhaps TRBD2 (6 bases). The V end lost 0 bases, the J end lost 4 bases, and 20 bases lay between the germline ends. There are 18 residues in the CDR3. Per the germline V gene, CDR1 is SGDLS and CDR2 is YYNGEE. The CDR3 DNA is TGTGCCAGCAGCGTAGCTGGGGACCCGGGAGAGCGGTACAATGAGCAGTTCTTC. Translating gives CASSVAGDPGERYNEQFF.

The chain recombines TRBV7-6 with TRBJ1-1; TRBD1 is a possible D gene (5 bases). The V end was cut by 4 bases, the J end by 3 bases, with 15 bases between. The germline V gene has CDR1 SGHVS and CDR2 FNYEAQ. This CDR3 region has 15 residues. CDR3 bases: TGTGCCAGCAGCTCGAGGAGGGGTTTGGACACTGAAGCTTTCTTT. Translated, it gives CASSSRRGLDTEAFF.

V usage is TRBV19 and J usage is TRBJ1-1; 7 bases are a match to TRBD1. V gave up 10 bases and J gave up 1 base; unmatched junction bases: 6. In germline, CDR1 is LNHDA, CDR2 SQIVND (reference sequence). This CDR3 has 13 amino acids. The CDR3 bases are TGTGCCACCCTGGACAGGCCGAACACTGAAGCTTTCTTT. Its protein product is CATLDRPNTEAFF.

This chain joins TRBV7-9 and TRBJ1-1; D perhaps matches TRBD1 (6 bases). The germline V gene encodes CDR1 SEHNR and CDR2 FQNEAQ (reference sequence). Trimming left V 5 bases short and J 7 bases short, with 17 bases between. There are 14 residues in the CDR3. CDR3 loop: CASSPQGRPDEAFF. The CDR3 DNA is TGTGCCAGCAGCCCGCAGGGGCGCCCAGATGAAGCTTTCTTT.

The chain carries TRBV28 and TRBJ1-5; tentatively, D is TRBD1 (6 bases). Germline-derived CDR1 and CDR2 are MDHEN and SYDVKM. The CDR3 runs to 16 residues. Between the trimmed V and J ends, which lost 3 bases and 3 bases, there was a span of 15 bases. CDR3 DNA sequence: TGTGCCAGCAGTTTTCAGACAGGATACCTCAATCAGCCCCAGCATTTT. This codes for CASSFQTGYLNQPQHF.

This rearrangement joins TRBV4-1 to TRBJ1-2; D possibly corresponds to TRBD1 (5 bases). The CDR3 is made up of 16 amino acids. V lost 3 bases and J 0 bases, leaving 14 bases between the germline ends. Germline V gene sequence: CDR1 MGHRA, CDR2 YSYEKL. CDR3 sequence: CASSHPLAGPNYGYTF. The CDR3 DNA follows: TGCGCCAGCAGCCACCCCCTTGCAGGGCCTAACTATGGCTACACCTTC.

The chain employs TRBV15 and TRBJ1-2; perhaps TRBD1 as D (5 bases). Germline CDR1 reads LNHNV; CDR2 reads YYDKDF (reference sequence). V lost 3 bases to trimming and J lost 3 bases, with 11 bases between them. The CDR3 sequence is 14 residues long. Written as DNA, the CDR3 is TGTGCCACCAGCAGTGGAAGGGGTGACTATGGCTACACCTTC. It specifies CATSSGRGDYGYTF.

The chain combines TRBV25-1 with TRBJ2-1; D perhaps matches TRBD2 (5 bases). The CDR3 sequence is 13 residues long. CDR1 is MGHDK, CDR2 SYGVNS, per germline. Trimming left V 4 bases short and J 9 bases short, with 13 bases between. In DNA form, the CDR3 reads TGTGCCAGCAGTGGGGGAGTATTTGGTGAGCAGTTCTTC. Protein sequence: CASSGGVFGEQFF.

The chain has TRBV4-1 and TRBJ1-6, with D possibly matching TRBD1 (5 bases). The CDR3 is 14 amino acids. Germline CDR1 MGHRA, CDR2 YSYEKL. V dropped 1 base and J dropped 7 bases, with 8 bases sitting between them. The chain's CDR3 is CASSQGGENSPLHF. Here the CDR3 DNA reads TGCGCCAGCAGCCAAGGGGGGGAGAATTCACCCCTCCACTTT.

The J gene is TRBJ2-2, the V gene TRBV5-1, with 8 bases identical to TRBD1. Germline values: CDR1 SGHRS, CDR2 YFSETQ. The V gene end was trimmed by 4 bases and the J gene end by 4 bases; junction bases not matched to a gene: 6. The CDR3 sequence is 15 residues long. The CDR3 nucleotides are TGCGCCAGCAGCCGGGGACAGGAAGGCACCGGGGAGCTGTTTTTT. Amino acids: CASSRGQEGTGELFF. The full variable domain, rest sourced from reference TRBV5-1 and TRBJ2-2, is KAGVTQTPRYLIKTRGQQVTLSCSPISGHRSVSWYQQTPGQGLQFLFEYFSETQRNKGNFPGRFSGRQFSNSRSEMNVSTLELGDSALYLCASSRGQEGTGELFFGEGSRLTVL.

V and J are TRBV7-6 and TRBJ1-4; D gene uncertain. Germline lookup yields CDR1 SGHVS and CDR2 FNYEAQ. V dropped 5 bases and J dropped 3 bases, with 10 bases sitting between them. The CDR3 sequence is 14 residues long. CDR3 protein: CASSRLSANEKLFF. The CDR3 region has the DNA TGTGCCAGCAGCCGGTTATCGGCTAATGAAAAACTGTTTTTT.

CDR3 sequence: CASSFSDTGESGYTF. CDR3 coding DNA: TGTGCCAGCAGCTTCTCCGATACAGGGGAGAGCGGCTACACCTTC. The chain links TRBV7-2 to TRBJ1-2; the match to TRBD1 covers 7 bases. The J segment lost 8 bases and the V segment lost 3 bases, leaving 12 bases of the junction unmatched. The CDR3 contains 15 residues. Germline values: CDR1 SGHTA, CDR2 FQGNSA.

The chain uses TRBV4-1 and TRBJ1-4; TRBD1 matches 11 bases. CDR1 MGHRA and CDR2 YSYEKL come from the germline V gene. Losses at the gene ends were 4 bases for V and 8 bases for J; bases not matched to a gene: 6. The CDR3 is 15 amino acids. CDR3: CASSLPGTGGEKLFF. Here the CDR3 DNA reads TGCGCCAGCAGCCTGCCAGGGACAGGGGGGGAAAAACTGTTTTTT.

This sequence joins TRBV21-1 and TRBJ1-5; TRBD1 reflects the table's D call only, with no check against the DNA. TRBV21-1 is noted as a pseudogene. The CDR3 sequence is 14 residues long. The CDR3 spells CASRYRTGNQPQHF. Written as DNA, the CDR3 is TGTGCCAGCAGGTACAGGACCGGCAATCAGCCCCAGCATTTT.

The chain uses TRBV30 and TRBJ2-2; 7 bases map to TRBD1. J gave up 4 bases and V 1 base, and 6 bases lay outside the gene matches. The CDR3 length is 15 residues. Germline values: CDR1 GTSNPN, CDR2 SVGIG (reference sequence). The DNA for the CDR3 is TGTGCCTGGAGTGACTTTGGGACAGCCACCGGGGAGCTGTTTTTT. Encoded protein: CAWSDFGTATGELFF. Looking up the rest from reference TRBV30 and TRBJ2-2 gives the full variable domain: SQTIHQWPATLVQPVGSPLSLECTVEGTSNPNLYWYRQAAGRGLQLLFYSVGIGQISSEVPQNLSASRPQDRQFILSSKKLLLSDSGFYLCAWSDFGTATGELFFGEGSRLTVL.

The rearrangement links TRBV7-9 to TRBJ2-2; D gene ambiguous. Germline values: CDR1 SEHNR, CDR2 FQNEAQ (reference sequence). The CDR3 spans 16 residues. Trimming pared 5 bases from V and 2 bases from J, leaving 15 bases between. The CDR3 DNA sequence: TGTGCCAGCAGCGGGTCTAGTGCCCTTAACACCGGGGAGCTGTTTTTT. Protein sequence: CASSGSSALNTGELFF.

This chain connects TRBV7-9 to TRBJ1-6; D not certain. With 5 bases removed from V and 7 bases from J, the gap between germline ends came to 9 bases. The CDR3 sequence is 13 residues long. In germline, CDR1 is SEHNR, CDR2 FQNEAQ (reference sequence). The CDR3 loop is CASSRGQNSPLHF. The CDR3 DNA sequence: TGTGCCAGCAGCCGAGGGCAGAATTCACCCCTCCACTTT.

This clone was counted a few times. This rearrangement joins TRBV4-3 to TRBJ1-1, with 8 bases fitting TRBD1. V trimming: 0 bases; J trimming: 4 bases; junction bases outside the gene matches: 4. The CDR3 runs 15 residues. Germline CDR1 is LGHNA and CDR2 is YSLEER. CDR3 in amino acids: CASSQDTGGTTEAFF. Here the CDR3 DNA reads TGCGCCAGCAGCCAAGATACAGGGGGTACCACTGAAGCTTTCTTT.

The CDR3 coding sequence is TGTGCCAGCAGCTTAGAGATGGGAGTCAACACTGAAGCTTTCTTT. It translates to CASSLEMGVNTEAFF. The chain combines TRBV11-2 with TRBJ1-1; D remains ambiguous. Deletions cut 0 bases from V and 2 bases from J, with 10 bases between. The CDR3 totals 15 residues. Germline CDR1 reads SGHAT; CDR2 reads FQNNGV.

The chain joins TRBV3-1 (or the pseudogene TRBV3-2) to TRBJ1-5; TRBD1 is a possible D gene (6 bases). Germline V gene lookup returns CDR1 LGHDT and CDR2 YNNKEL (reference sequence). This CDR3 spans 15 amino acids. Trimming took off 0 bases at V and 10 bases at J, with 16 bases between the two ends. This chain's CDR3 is CASSQEGAGPFPQHF. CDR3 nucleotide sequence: TGTGCCAGCAGCCAAGAGGGGGCAGGGCCATTCCCCCAGCATTTT.

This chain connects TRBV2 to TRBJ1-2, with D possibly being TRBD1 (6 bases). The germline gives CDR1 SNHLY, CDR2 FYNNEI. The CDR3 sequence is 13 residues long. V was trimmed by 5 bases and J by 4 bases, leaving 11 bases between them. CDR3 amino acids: CASSTQGTYGYTF. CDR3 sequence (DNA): TGTGCCAGCAGTACTCAGGGGACCTATGGCTACACCTTC. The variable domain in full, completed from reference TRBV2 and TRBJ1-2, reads EPEVTQTPSHQVTQMGQEVILRCVPISNHLYFYWYRQILGQKVEFLVSFYNNEISEKSEIFDDQFSVERPDGSNFTLKIRSTKLEDSAMYFCASSTQGTYGYTFGSGTRLTVV.